This T cell receptor beta chain was sequenced during a study of blood T cells in healthy people across ages. Through a sample-barcoded 5' primer and a J-beta primer mix, a second PCR was run for roughly 6 to 12 cycles. Each cDNA molecule, via a template-switch adaptor with 12 random nucleotides, was tagged. TCRdb reanalysed the 5' RACE reads using MiXCR and keeps one entry per CDR3 protein. The table has 350,000 to 450,000 distinct CDR3 sequences, about 49% seen once. The CDR3 is 15 amino acids. V was clipped by 4 bases and J by 2 bases, with 13 bases between them. CDR1 is LGHDT and CDR2 is YNNKEL in the germline V gene (reference sequence). This clonotype was seen at least ten times.

Source material: blood. The sequence was obtained from a man in his fifties or sixties in good health. V gene TRBV3-1 combines with J gene TRBJ2-3; a weak D match, TRBD2 (6 bases). The CDR3 spells CASSRRRGSTDTQYF. CDR3 nucleotides: TGTGCCAGCAGCCGGCGGCGGGGCTCCACAGATACGCAGTATTTT.